These T cell receptor beta chains were read from a single sample in a study of blood T cell repertoires in COVID-19. TCRdb's copy holds only in-frame clones and misses some; the assay was immunoSEQ multiplex PCR. This table holds around 250,000 clones, around 93% found once. Sequenced material: PBMCs or T cells enriched from blood (not recorded which). These receptors came from a human donor in a cohort exposed to, infected with or recovered from COVID-19 (not recorded which). The donor label of this sample is uncertain. The conserved cysteine and the conserved F or W are not part of the CDR3 here. Fields, in order: D gene, J gene, V gene, CDR3 protein. D genes are given only for firm matches.

>.|TRBJ2-2|TRBV6-5
ASSLYAGELF
>.|TRBJ2-2|TRBV7-9
ASSLGGARHNLF
>.|TRBJ1-2|TRBV25-1
ASSESPNGYT
>.|TRBJ1-1|TRBV29-1
SVEEGGTAEAF
>.|TRBJ1-3|TRBV4-2
ASSQDGGSGNTIY
>TRBD1|TRBJ1-3|TRBV6-6
ASSPTGVLDVSGNTIY
>TRBD1|TRBJ1-2|TRBV9
ASSPGQVVRGYGYT
>TRBD1|TRBJ1-2|TRBV15
ATSREVGTDPTYGYT
>.|TRBJ2-7|TRBV18
ASSPKEGTTFYEQY
>.|TRBJ2-3|TRBV11-2
ASSLDAATDTQY
>TRBD1|TRBJ1-4|TRBV18
ASSPGTGLSHEKLF
>.|TRBJ2-7|TRBV7-8
ASSPAYEQY
>.|TRBJ1-3|TRBV27
ASKGSFGNTIY
>TRBD1|TRBJ1-5|TRBV27
ASRSDRGGNQPQH
>TRBD2|TRBJ2-1|TRBV9
ASSRGLAGGPNEQF
>.|TRBJ1-6|TRBV12-3/TRBV12-4
ASSPARYSPLH
>TRBD1|TRBJ1-5|TRBV19
ASSIDRGRSQH
>.|TRBJ1-6|TRBV19
ASSMMRLNSPLH
>.|TRBJ2-3|TRBV24-1
ATSDPRGVSTDTQY
>.|TRBJ2-7|TRBV12-3/TRBV12-4
ATRGGGYEQY
>.|TRBJ2-4|TRBV19
ASSIGLGGLAKNIQY
>TRBD1|TRBJ1-1|TRBV11-2
ASSPSDRVEAF
>TRBD1|TRBJ1-2|TRBV7-9
ASTSGQGDGYT
>TRBD2|TRBJ2-2|TRBV7-3
ASSLSGPGLGDTGELF
>.|TRBJ2-7|TRBV25-1
ASSDRGYEQY
>TRBD1|TRBJ2-1|TRBV27
ASSIPGQGTNEQF
>TRBD1|TRBJ1-5|TRBV30
AWDRGTDQPQH
>.|TRBJ1-6|TRBV3-1/TRBV3-2
ASSRLPGANSPLH
>.|TRBJ1-4|TRBV2
ASSDGDEKLF
>TRBD2|TRBJ2-3|TRBV2
ASKRELAGGDTQY